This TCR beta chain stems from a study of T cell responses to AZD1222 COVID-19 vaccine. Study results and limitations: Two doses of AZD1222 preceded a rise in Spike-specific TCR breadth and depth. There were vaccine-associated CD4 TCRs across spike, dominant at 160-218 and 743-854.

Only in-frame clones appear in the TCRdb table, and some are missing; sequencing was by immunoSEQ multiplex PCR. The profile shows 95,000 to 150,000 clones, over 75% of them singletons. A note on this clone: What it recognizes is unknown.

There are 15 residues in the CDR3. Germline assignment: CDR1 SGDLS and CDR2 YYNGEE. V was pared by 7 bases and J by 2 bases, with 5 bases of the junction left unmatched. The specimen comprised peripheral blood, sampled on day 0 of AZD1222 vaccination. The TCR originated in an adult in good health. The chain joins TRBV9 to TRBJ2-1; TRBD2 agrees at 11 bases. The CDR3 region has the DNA TGTGCCAGCGGAGCTAGCGGGGGGCCCTACAATGAGCAGTTCTTC. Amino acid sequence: CASGASGGPYNEQFF. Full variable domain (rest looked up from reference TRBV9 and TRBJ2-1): DSGVTQTPKHLITATGQRVTLRCSPRSGDLSVYWYQQSLDQGLQFLIQYYNGEERAKGNILERFSAQQFPDLHSELNLSSLELGDSALYFCASGASGGPYNEQFFGPGTRLTVL.